These 21 T cell receptor beta chains were all obtained from the same sample, sequenced in a study of cytomegalovirus exposure and HLA in healthy donors. PCR used 60 Vbeta primers and 13 Jbeta primers. Clones were sequenced by immunoSEQ multiplex PCR, and TCRdb holds only the in-frame ones, with some missing. This table holds over 200,000 clones, 77% found once. The specimen was PBMCs. The receptors come from a woman between 55 and 75 years old in good health and CMV-seropositive.

In DNA, the CDR3 is TGTGCCAGCACCTTCGGGACTAGCGGGTACGAGCAGTACTTC. Translating gives CASTFGTSGYEQYF. The chain couples TRBV11-2 to TRBJ2-7, with TRBD2 matching 12 bases. Per germline, CDR1 SGHAT and CDR2 FQNNGV. This CDR3 contains 14 residues. The J segment lost 4 bases and the V segment lost 7 bases, leaving 5 bases of the junction unmatched.

The V gene is TRBV6-1, the J gene TRBJ2-3; 12 bases match TRBD2. CDR3 length: 15 amino acids. V shed 3 bases and J 6 bases; nucleotides not matched to a gene: 4. The germline CDR1 and CDR2 sequences are MNHNS and SASEGT. The CDR3 region has the DNA TGTGCCAGCAGTGACAGACTAGCGGGGGTGGATACGCAGTATTTT. Translation: CASSDRLAGVDTQYF.

The chain carries TRBV27 and TRBJ2-2; D is perhaps TRBD2 (5 bases). V lost 2 bases and J lost 2, with 12 bases in between. CDR3 length equals 16 residues. Germline V gene sequence: CDR1 MNHEY, CDR2 SMNVEV (reference sequence). CDR3 coding DNA: TGTGCCAGCAGTTTAATTCCGGGGAGTAACACCGGGGAGCTGTTTTTT. This encodes CASSLIPGSNTGELFF.

The rearrangement joins TRBV30 to TRBJ2-7; 9 bases match TRBD2. CDR3 length equals 14 residues. Germline assignment: CDR1 GTSNPN and CDR2 SVGIG (reference sequence). After removal of 5 bases from V and 3 bases from J, the junction contained 8 bases not matched to a gene. The CDR3 loop reads CAWGGAGGSYEQYF. The CDR3 DNA reads TGTGCCTGGGGGGGTGCGGGAGGGAGCTACGAGCAGTACTTC. The entire variable domain, with the rest obtained from reference TRBV30 and TRBJ2-7, is as follows: SQTIHQWPATLVQPVGSPLSLECTVEGTSNPNLYWYRQAAGRGLQLLFYSVGIGQISSEVPQNLSASRPQDRQFILSSKKLLLSDSGFYLCAWGGAGGSYEQYFGPGTRLTVT.

Comments on this clone: The junction shows a germline mismatch at one end, possibly a read error. V and J are TRBV7-9 and TRBJ1-2; D may be TRBD1 (6 bases). CDR3 length: 12 amino acids. Germline assignment: CDR1 SEHNR and CDR2 FQNEAQ (reference sequence). The CDR3 coding sequence is TGTTCCAGCAGCTCGGGACAATCTGGCTACACCTTC. This gives the protein CSSSSGQSGYTF.

The V call is TRBV7-2, the J call TRBJ2-7, with TRBD1 matching 7 bases. Per the germline V gene, CDR1 is SGHTA and CDR2 is FQGNSA. Trimming removed 1 base from V and 5 bases from J; junction bases left unmatched: 5. The CDR3 is 14 residues long. The CDR3 region is CASSLVDRPHEQYF. The CDR3 bases are TGTGCCAGCAGCTTAGTGGACAGGCCCCACGAGCAGTACTTC.

V and J are TRBV12-5 and TRBJ2-1, with a possible D match to TRBD1 (6 bases). Germline-derived CDR1 and CDR2 are LGHNT and FRNRAP. The CDR3 is made up of 17 amino acids. The V gene lost 0 bases and the J gene lost 9 bases, with 21 bases spanning the gap. The CDR3 coding sequence is TGTGCTAGTGGTTTGGTACTAGGCAGGGGAATCGCGAGTGAGCAGTTCTTC. This codes for CASGLVLGRGIASEQFF.

The chain carries TRBV21-1 and TRBJ2-7; the table calls TRBD1, which could not be checked here. TRBV21-1 is a pseudogene segment. The CDR3 is made up of 18 amino acids. The CDR3 sequence is CASSKIGGGAIRRAEQYF. The CDR3 DNA sequence: TGTGCCAGCAGCAAAATCGGAGGGGGCGCGATTCGGCGGGCCGAGCAGTACTTC.

The chain employs TRBV2 and TRBJ1-2; 10 nucleotides match TRBD1. The J segment lost 5 bases and the V segment lost 1 base, leaving 1 base of the junction unmatched. The germline CDR1 and CDR2 sequences are SNHLY and FYNNEI. CDR3 size: 14 residues. Here the CDR3 reads CASSEEGQGYGYTF. The CDR3, as DNA: TGTGCCAGCAGTGAAGAGGGACAGGGGTATGGCTACACCTTC.

The V gene is TRBV5-4, the J gene TRBJ2-3, with 8 bases identical to TRBD2. Germline V gives CDR1 SGHNT, CDR2 YYREEE (reference sequence). This CDR3 is 16 amino acids long. The V and J ends lost 4 bases and 1 base, in that order; junction bases with no gene match: 8. The CDR3 region has the DNA TGTGCCAGCAGCCTAAAGCGGGAGCTGGGCACAGATACGCAGTATTTT. It yields the protein CASSLKRELGTDTQYF.

This chain joins TRBV11-2 and TRBJ2-2, with TRBD2 identical over 8 bases. J was trimmed by 1 base and V by 1 base; bases with no gene match: 8. The CDR3 is 18 residues long. Germline CDR1 and CDR2: SGHAT and FQNNGV. The CDR3: CASSLGPLLAGNTGELFF. CDR3 nucleotides: TGTGCCAGCAGCTTAGGCCCCCTGCTAGCGGGGAACACCGGGGAGCTGTTTTTT.

The chain joins TRBV7-9 to TRBJ1-1; TRBD1 matches 8 bases. The V gene's germline CDR1 is SEHNR and CDR2 FQNEAQ (reference sequence). Unmatched junction bases numbered 10, after V lost 5 bases and J lost 5 bases. This CDR3 contains 15 residues. The DNA of the CDR3 is TGTGCCAGCAGCACCTACGGACAGGGTGATACTGAAGCTTTCTTT. This codes for CASSTYGQGDTEAFF. The complete variable domain, with remaining parts taken from reference TRBV7-9 and TRBJ1-1, reads DTGVSQNPRHKITKRGQNVTFRCDPISEHNRLYWYRQTLGQGPEFLTYFQNEAQLEKSRLLSDRFSAERPKGSFSTLEIQRTEQGDSAMYLCASSTYGQGDTEAFFGQGTRLTVV.

The J gene is TRBJ1-1, the V gene TRBV6-6; D might be TRBD1 (6 bases). V was trimmed by 0 bases and J by 3 bases, leaving 8 bases between them. Germline lookup yields CDR1 MNHNY and CDR2 SVGAGI (reference sequence). This CDR3 is 14 amino acids long. The DNA of the CDR3 is TGTGCCAGCAGTTACTCCCAGGGGCACACTGAAGCTTTCTTT. It specifies CASSYSQGHTEAFF.

The chain links TRBV5-4 to TRBJ1-3; D remains unclear. The CDR3 runs to 16 residues. V shed 0 bases and J shed 1 base, with 11 bases lying between them. Germline V gene sequence: CDR1 SGHNT, CDR2 YYREEE (reference sequence). CDR3 residues: CASSLGRLGSGNTIYF. The CDR3 nucleotides read TGTGCCAGCAGCTTGGGACGTCTAGGTTCTGGAAACACCATATATTTT. Full variable domain (outside the CDR3, taken from reference TRBV5-4 and TRBJ1-3): ETGVTQSPTHLIKTRGQQVTLRCSSQSGHNTVSWYQQALGQGPQFIFQYYREEENGRGNFPPRFSGLQFPNYSSELNVNALELDDSALYLCASSLGRLGSGNTIYFGEGSWLTVV.

The chain joins TRBV19 to TRBJ1-5; no clear D gene. Trimming took off 3 bases at V and 4 bases at J, with 16 bases between the two ends. From germline, CDR1 is LNHDA and CDR2 SQIVND (reference sequence). The CDR3 contains 16 residues. CDR3 residues: CASSIRPSGWNQPQHF. The CDR3 bases are TGTGCCAGTAGTATTCGGCCCTCAGGTTGGAATCAGCCCCAGCATTTT.

This clone has a handful of counts. The V gene is TRBV4-3, the J gene TRBJ1-4; a weak D match, TRBD1 (6 bases). Trimming left V 4 bases short and J 0 bases short, with 9 bases between. CDR3 length equals 15 residues. Germline CDR1 and CDR2: LGHNA and YSLEER. The CDR3 loop reads CASSPGQTTNEKLFF. The CDR3, as DNA: TGCGCCAGCAGCCCCGGACAGACAACTAATGAAAAACTGTTTTTT.

The V call is TRBV19, the J call TRBJ2-7; 7 bases line up with TRBD2. V trimming: 7 bases; J trimming: 2 bases; junction bases outside the gene matches: 17. The CDR3 sequence is 17 residues long. Germline-derived CDR1 and CDR2 are LNHDA and SQIVND (reference sequence). The CDR3 region has the DNA TGTGCCAGTACCCCCGGGTGGGGAGGGCGTAGGACCTACGAGCAGTACTTC. It encodes CASTPGWGGRRTYEQYF.

This clone was seen a few times. This rearrangement joins TRBV6-1 to TRBJ2-7; TRBD1 is a possible D gene (5 bases). Germline loops: CDR1 MNHNS, CDR2 SASEGT. V gave up 6 bases and J gave up 5 bases, with 14 bases separating them. CDR3 size: 13 residues. The CDR3 here is CASREITGNEQYF. For the CDR3, the DNA is TGTGCCAGCAGGGAAATAACAGGCAACGAGCAGTACTTC.

Remarks on this clone: Within the sample, other DNA sequences also encode this same CDR3. This chain uses TRBV5-1 with TRBJ2-1; perhaps TRBD2 as D (5 bases). The CDR3 contains 13 residues. Germline V gene data show CDR1 as SGHRS and CDR2 as YFSETQ. Trimming took 4 bases from V and 2 from J, leaving 7 bases between them. For the CDR3, the DNA is TGCGCCAGCAGCCCGGGGACCTACAATGAGCAGTTCTTC. Protein sequence: CASSPGTYNEQFF.

The chain has TRBV29-1 and TRBJ2-7, with TRBD1 identical over 8 bases. The CDR3 spans 13 residues. Germline CDR1 is SQVTM and CDR2 is ANQGSEA. The CDR3 DNA sequence: TGCAGTACCCTGTCGGGACAGGCCTACGAGCAGTACTTC. Residues: CSTLSGQAYEQYF.

The chain joins TRBV18 to TRBJ1-5; TRBD1 aligns across 9 bases. V gave up 6 bases and J gave up 6 bases; unmatched junction bases: 9. CDR1 is KGHSH, CDR2 LQKENI, per germline. The CDR3 runs to 15 residues. CDR3 DNA sequence: TGTGCCAGCTCCCCGACAGGGGGGGTTGGTCAGCCCCAGCATTTT. This codes for CASSPTGGVGQPQHF.